This T cell receptor (beta chain) originates from a study of blood T cell repertoires in COVID-19. Study-level information: Material from acute and convalescent COVID-19 was sourced from the United States, Italy and Spain.

The CDR3 is made up of 15 amino acids. CDR1 is MGHRA and CDR2 is YSYEKL in the germline V gene. The trim removed 0 bases at V and 10 bases at J, leaving 8 bases unmatched. Using immunoSEQ multiplex PCR, the repertoire was profiled, and TCRdb retains in-frame clones only, with some absent. The sample records 300,000 to 400,000 clones, around 87% being singletons. This sequence joins TRBV4-1 and TRBJ1-3; 8 bases fit TRBD1. Specimen: peripheral blood. The origin of this receptor is a woman aged 50 to 60 with COVID-19, enrolled during active disease. The DNA of the CDR3 is TGCGCCAGCAGCCAAGACAGGGGGCAGATTTGGACCATATATTTT. Translating gives CASSQDRGQIWTIYF.